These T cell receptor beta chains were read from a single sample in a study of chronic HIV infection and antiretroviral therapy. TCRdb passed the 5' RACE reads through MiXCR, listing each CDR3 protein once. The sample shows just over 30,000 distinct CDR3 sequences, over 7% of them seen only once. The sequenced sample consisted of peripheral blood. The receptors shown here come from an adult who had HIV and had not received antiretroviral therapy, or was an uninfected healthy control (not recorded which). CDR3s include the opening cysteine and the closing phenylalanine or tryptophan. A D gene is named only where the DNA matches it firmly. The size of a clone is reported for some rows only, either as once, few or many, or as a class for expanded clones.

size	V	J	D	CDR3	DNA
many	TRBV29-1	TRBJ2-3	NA	CSVEEEARVGTDTQYF	TGCAGCGTTGAAGAAGAAGCTCGCGTGGGGACAGATACGCAGTATTTT
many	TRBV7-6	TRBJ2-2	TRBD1	CASSWTGGINTGELFF	TGTGCCAGCAGCTGGACAGGGGGAATCAACACCGGGGAGCTGTTTTTT
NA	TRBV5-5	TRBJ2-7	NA	CASSLVGANEQYF	TGTGCCAGCAGCCTGGTTGGGGCCAACGAGCAGTACTTC
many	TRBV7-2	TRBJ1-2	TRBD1	CASSLDYRGGYTF	TGTGCCAGCAGCTTAGACTACAGGGGTGGCTACACCTTC
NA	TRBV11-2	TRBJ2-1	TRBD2	CASSFSGGGNNEQFF	TGTGCCAGCAGCTTTAGCGGGGGGGGAAACAATGAGCAGTTCTTC
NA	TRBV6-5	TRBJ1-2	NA	CASSYSTQRLNYGYTF	TGTGCCAGCAGTTACTCGACGCAGCGACTTAACTATGGCTACACCTTC
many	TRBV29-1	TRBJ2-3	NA	CSVEEGTDTQYF	TGCAGCGTTGAAGAGGGGACAGATACGCAGTATTTT
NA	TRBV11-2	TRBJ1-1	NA	CASSFQTNTEAFF	TGTGCCAGCAGCTTCCAGACGAACACTGAAGCTTTCTTT
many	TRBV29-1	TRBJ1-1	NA	CSVQRTEAFF	TGCAGCGTTCAGAGGACAGAAGCTTTCTTT
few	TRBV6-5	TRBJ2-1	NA	CASSSSRTGGFF	NA
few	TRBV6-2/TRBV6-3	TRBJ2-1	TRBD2	CASRGGLADFSSYNEQFF	TGTGCCAGCAGAGGTGGACTAGCGGATTTTAGCTCCTACAATGAGCAGTTCTTC
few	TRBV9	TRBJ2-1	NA	CASSVGAGLQYNEQFF	TGTGCCAGCAGCGTAGGCGCGGGTCTCCAGTACAATGAGCAGTTCTTC
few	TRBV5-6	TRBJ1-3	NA	CASTGDGNTIYF	TGTGCCAGCACAGGTGACGGAAACACCATATATTTT
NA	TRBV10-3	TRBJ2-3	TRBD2	CAMASGRALADTQYF	TGTGCCATGGCTAGCGGGAGGGCCCTCGCAGATACGCAGTATTTT
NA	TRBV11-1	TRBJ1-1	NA	CASSLDWGETMNTEAFF	TGTGCCAGCAGCTTAGATTGGGGCGAAACTATGAACACTGAAGCTTTCTTT
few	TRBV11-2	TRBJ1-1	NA	CASSLVNQEGTEAFF	TGTGCCAGCAGCTTAGTAAACCAAGAGGGGACTGAAGCTTTCTTT
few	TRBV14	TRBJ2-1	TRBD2	CASSHLPSGSNEQFF	TGTGCCAGCAGCCACCTACCTAGCGGGAGTAATGAGCAGTTCTTC
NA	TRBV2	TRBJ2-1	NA	CASSEEGTAYNEQSF	TGTGCCAGCAGTGAGGAGGGGACAGCTTACAATGAGCAGTCCTTC
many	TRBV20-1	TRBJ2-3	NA	CSARANTQYF	TGCAGTGCTAGAGCAAATACGCAGTATTTT
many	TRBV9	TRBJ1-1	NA	CASSPGLGTEAFF	TGTGCCAGCAGCCCCGGCCTGGGCACTGAAGCTTTCTTT
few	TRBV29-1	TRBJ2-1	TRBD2	CSVEVAGISNEQFF	TGCAGCGTTGAGGTAGCGGGAATTAGCAATGAGCAGTTCTTC
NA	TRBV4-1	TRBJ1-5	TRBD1	CASSQTGLNQPQHF	TGCGCCAGCAGCCAGACAGGGCTCAATCAGCCCCAGCATTTT
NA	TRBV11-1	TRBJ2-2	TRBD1	CASSSLQGALANTGELFF	TGTGCCAGCAGCTCTTTACAGGGGGCCCTCGCGAACACCGGGGAGCTGTTTTTT
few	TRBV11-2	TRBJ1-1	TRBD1	CASSLVSPQGGVGTEAFF	TGTGCCAGCAGCTTGGTTTCACCACAGGGGGGGGTCGGCACTGAAGCTTTCTTT
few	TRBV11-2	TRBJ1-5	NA	CASSLDRVRQPQHF	TGTGCCAGCAGCTTAGACCGGGTCCGCCAGCCCCAGCATTTT
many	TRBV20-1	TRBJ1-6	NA	CSARGGPTYNSPLHF	TGCAGTGCTAGAGGGGGTCCAACCTATAATTCACCCCTCCACTTT
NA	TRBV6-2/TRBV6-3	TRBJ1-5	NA	CASSYSVEGNQPQHF	TGTGCCAGCAGTTACTCCGTCGAGGGCAATCAGCCCCAGCATTTT
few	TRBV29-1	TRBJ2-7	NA	CSVEVGQGKRQYF	TGCAGCGTTGAAGTGGGACAAGGAAAACGGCAGTACTTC
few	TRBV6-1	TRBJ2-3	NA	CANRVLTDTQYF	TGTGCCAACAGGGTCTTGACAGATACGCAGTATTTT
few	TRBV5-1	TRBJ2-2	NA	CATRPESTGELFF	TGCGCCACCCGACCGGAGAGCACCGGGGAGCTGTTTTTT
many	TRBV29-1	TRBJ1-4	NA	CSVAATGKLFF	TGCAGCGTTGCGGCCACCGGAAAACTGTTTTTT
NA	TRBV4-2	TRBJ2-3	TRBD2	CASSQVAGLVEPDTQYF	TGTGCCAGCAGCCAAGTTGCCGGACTAGTGGAGCCAGATACGCAGTATTTT
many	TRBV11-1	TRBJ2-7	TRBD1	CASSRDRGAEQYF	TGTGCCAGCAGCCGCGACAGGGGTGCCGAGCAGTACTTC
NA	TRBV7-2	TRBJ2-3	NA	CASSLGLVRTDTQYF	TGTGCCAGCAGCTTAGGGCTGGTCCGCACAGATACGCAGTATTTT
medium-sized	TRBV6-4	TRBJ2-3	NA	CASRSGTDTQYF	TGTGCCAGCCGTAGCGGCACAGATACGCAGTATTTT
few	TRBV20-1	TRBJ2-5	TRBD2	CSAGLAGSQETQYF	TGCAGTGCGGGACTAGCGGGGTCGCAAGAGACCCAGTACTTC
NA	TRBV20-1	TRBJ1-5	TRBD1	CSATQGSYSNQPQHF	TGCAGTGCAACACAGGGGTCTTATAGCAATCAGCCCCAGCATTTT
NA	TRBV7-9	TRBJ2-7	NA	CASSTTSYEQYF	TGTGCCAGCAGCACAACCTCCTACGAGCAGTACTTC
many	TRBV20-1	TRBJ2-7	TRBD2	CSAGGGGAGDSYEQYF	TGCAGTGCTGGGGGAGGCGGTGCGGGGGACTCCTACGAGCAGTACTTC
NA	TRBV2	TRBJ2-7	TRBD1	CASSTGTGIHEQYF	TGTGCCAGCAGTACCGGGACAGGGATCCACGAGCAGTACTTC
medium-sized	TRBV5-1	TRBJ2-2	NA	CASSFLGPTGELFF	TGCGCCAGCAGCTTTCTTGGTCCTACCGGGGAGCTGTTTTTT
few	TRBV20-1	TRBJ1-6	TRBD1	CSAREPGQSNSPLHF	TGCAGTGCTAGAGAACCGGGACAGAGCAATTCACCCCTCCACTTT
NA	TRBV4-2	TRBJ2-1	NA	CASSQDPNRSYNEQFF	TGTGCCAGCAGCCAAGACCCTAACCGCTCCTACAATGAGCAGTTCTTC
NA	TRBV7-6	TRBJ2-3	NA	CASSLVYEGSTDTQYF	TGTGCCAGCAGCTTAGTATATGAGGGGTCAACAGATACGCAGTATTTT